This passage covers 15 T cell receptor beta chains from one sample sequenced in a study of shared clonotypes between healthy human individuals. Profiling relied on immunoSEQ multiplex PCR, and the TCRdb table lists in-frame clones only, not all of them. The table records over 950,000 clones, 70% to 80% of them present only once. Sequencing was done on a sample of memory CD4+ T cells from PBMCs. The sample's subset: CD45RA-negative fraction. The receptors derive from a man between 18 and 35 years old in good health. Some clones in this sample may be carry-over from other donors' samples.

Note on this clone: A read error may be the cause here, since a much bigger clone is one base away. At the DNA level, this CDR3 is encoded by other sequences in the same sample as well. This chain's CDR3 is CAWGGPTTNEKLFF. CDR3 in DNA: TGTGCCTGGGGGGGACCCACAACTAATGAAAAGCTGTTTTTT. The V and J genes are TRBV30 and TRBJ1-4; weak D call: TRBD1 (5 bases). The CDR3 contains 14 residues. Germline CDR1 is GTSNPN and CDR2 is SVGIG (reference sequence).

This rearrangement joins TRBV18 to TRBJ2-1; the D is unclear. V dropped 2 bases and J dropped 0 bases, with 14 bases sitting between them. Germline CDR1 reads KGHSH; CDR2 reads LQKENI. The CDR3 runs to 17 residues. The CDR3 coding sequence is TGTGCCAGCTCACCAAAAGGCGGCGTGACCTCCTACAATGAGCAGTTCTTC. Its translation: CASSPKGGVTSYNEQFF.

The rearrangement links TRBV28 to TRBJ2-3, with unresolved D. The CDR3 loop spans 15 amino acids. The V and J ends lost 1 base and 3 bases respectively, with 11 bases between them. Germline lookup yields CDR1 MDHEN and CDR2 SYDVKM. The CDR3 DNA reads as TGTGCCAGCAGTTTATTCTACGGCCCGACAGATACGCAGTATTTT. This codes for CASSLFYGPTDTQYF.

The rearrangement uses TRBV5-4 and TRBJ1-3; D might be TRBD1 (6 bases). The V gene lost 5 bases and the J gene lost 4 bases, with 16 bases spanning the gap. CDR1 and CDR2 from the germline V gene are SGHNT and YYREEE (reference sequence). CDR3 length: 15 amino acids. The CDR3 DNA sequence: TGTGCCAGCAGTCCCGGGACACTGGCCGGAAACACCATATATTTT. Protein sequence: CASSPGTLAGNTIYF. Full variable domain (remainder filled in from reference TRBV5-4 and TRBJ1-3): ETGVTQSPTHLIKTRGQQVTLRCSSQSGHNTVSWYQQALGQGPQFIFQYYREEENGRGNFPPRFSGLQFPNYSSELNVNALELDDSALYLCASSPGTLAGNTIYFGEGSWLTVV.

This chain uses TRBV7-2 with TRBJ2-1, with D tentatively TRBD1 or TRBD2 (5 bases each). Per germline, CDR1 SGHTA and CDR2 FQGNSA. The CDR3 covers 16 residues. V was cut by 0 bases and J by 10 bases, with 19 bases left in between. CDR3 nucleotide sequence: TGTGCCAGCAGCTTAGCGGGGACCCAAAAGACCGGAGAGCAGTTCTTC. Translation gives CASSLAGTQKTGEQFF.

The rearrangement links TRBV19 to TRBJ2-5; D is perhaps TRBD1 (7 bases). In germline, CDR1 is LNHDA, CDR2 SQIVND (reference sequence). V lost 5 bases and J lost 7, with 11 bases in between. The CDR3 length is 12 residues. The CDR3 region has the DNA TGTGCCAGTAGTTACAGGGGAGGGACCCAGTACTTC. Translation gives CASSYRGGTQYF.

Concerning this clone: The sample has other DNA sequences that encode this CDR3 too. This chain links TRBV18 with TRBJ2-7; possible D gene TRBD2, 5 bases. Germline values: CDR1 KGHSH, CDR2 LQKENI. The V end lost 4 bases, the J end lost 3 bases, and 10 bases lay between the germline ends. This CDR3 is built from 13 residues. The CDR3 loop reads CASSLTGDYEQYF. The CDR3 nucleotides read TGTGCCAGCTCACTAACCGGGGACTACGAGCAGTACTTC.

The chain recombines TRBV19 with TRBJ1-2; 8 nucleotides line up with TRBD1. The junction had 9 bases not matched to a gene; V was cut back by 10 bases and J by 8 bases. The CDR3 sequence is 12 residues long. Germline loops: CDR1 LNHDA, CDR2 SQIVND (reference sequence). CDR3 bases: TGTGCCACCGGGACAGGCCTGAGGGGCTACACCTTC. Translated: CATGTGLRGYTF.

The CDR3 is CSVSSGDDTQYF. The DNA of the CDR3 is TGCAGCGTTTCAAGCGGGGACGATACGCAGTATTTT. The rearrangement joins TRBV29-1 to TRBJ2-3; 7 positions agree with TRBD2. The CDR3 loop spans 12 amino acids. CDR1 is SQVTM, CDR2 ANQGSEA, per germline. After removal of 5 bases from V and 6 bases from J, the junction contained 5 bases not matched to a gene.

V is TRBV29-1 and J is TRBJ2-3; D is unresolved. The germline CDR1 and CDR2 sequences are SQVTM and ANQGSEA. The CDR3 loop spans 14 amino acids. Trimming removed 8 bases at V and 1 base at J, with 16 bases between. The CDR3 DNA sequence: TGCAGCACACGGACCCGATCCCGCACAGATACGCAGTATTTT. Encoded protein: CSTRTRSRTDTQYF.

On this clone itself: The identical CDR3 is also encoded by other nucleotide sequences in the sample. The V and J genes are TRBV30 and TRBJ1-5; possibly TRBD1 for D (5 bases). This CDR3 has 13 residues. CDR1 GTSNPN and CDR2 SVGIG come from the germline V gene (reference sequence). The V gene lost 0 bases and the J gene lost 5 bases, with 8 bases spanning the gap. The CDR3 nucleotides read TGTGCCTGGAGTGTGAGGGGTGATCAGCCCCAGCATTTT. This encodes CAWSVRGDQPQHF.

This chain connects TRBV7-3 to TRBJ1-1; D is undetermined. Per the germline V gene, CDR1 is SGHTA and CDR2 is FQGTGA. Trimming took off 4 bases at V and 5 bases at J, with 17 bases between the two ends. The CDR3 totals 15 residues. CDR3 coding DNA: TGTGCCAGCAGCTCCTCAACCGGGAGCCGGACTGAAGCTTTCTTT. Amino acids: CASSSSTGSRTEAFF.

This chain joins TRBV7-3 and TRBJ2-2, with D perhaps given as TRBD1 or TRBD2 (5 bases each). Per germline, CDR1 SGHTA and CDR2 FQGTGA. The ends were cut back, 5 bases at V and 3 bases at J, with 16 bases in the middle. The CDR3 sequence is 16 residues long. The DNA for the CDR3 is TGTGCCAGCAGCCTGGGACGGCCAGATGACACCGGGGAGCTGTTTTTT. Translation gives CASSLGRPDDTGELFF.

This clone is a singleton in its sample. V is TRBV19 and J is TRBJ2-1; D might be TRBD1 or TRBD2, each matching 5 bases. The CDR3 totals 15 residues. The germline V and J ends were trimmed by 3 bases and 10 bases, with 19 bases remaining between them. CDR1 is LNHDA and CDR2 is SQIVND in the germline V gene (reference sequence). CDR3 sequence (DNA): TGTGCCAGTAGTATCTCCTTCGGGGCCGTGGGGGAGCAGTTCTTC. It yields the protein CASSISFGAVGEQFF. Combining the CDR3 with reference TRBV19 and TRBJ2-1 gives the whole variable domain DGGITQSPKYLFRKEGQNVTLSCEQNLNHDAMYWYRQDPGQGLRLIYYSQIVNDFQKGDIAEGYSVSREKKESFPLTVTSAQKNPTAFYLCASSISFGAVGEQFFGPGTRLTVL.

Details on this clone: Different DNA sequences within this sample yield the same CDR3. V and J are TRBV7-9 and TRBJ1-5; TRBD1 is a possible D gene (5 bases). CDR1 SEHNR and CDR2 FQNEAQ come from the germline V gene (reference sequence). This CDR3 has 14 residues. Trimming pared 2 bases from V and 1 base from J, leaving 6 bases between. The CDR3 DNA is TGTGCCAGCAGCTTAAGGGACAGCAATCAGCCCCAGCATTTT. Amino acid sequence: CASSLRDSNQPQHF.